Sequencing of this TCR beta chain was carried out in a study of T cells after yellow fever vaccination. MiXCR, applied by TCRdb to the 5' RACE reads, yields one record per CDR3 protein. The table records about 120,000 distinct CDR3 sequences, almost 9% of them present only once. Trimming left V 2 bases short and J 3 bases short, with 14 bases between. CDR3 length: 15 amino acids. CDR1 LGHNA and CDR2 YSLEER come from the germline V gene. This material consisted of CD8+ T cells sorted from PBMCs, taken on the day of the yellow fever booster vaccination. The source of this sequence is a man younger than 35 who received the YFV17D yellow fever vaccine. The chain combines TRBV4-3 with TRBJ2-7; D is possibly TRBD1 (6 bases). Here the CDR3 reads CASSQSTGRIYEQYF. CDR3 DNA sequence: TGCGCCAGCAGCCAATCAACAGGGCGGATCTACGAGCAGTACTTC.